A single sample gave rise to the 29 T cell receptor beta chains below, sequenced in a study of blood T cell repertoires in COVID-19. Clones were read by immunoSEQ multiplex PCR, and TCRdb kept only the in-frame ones, dropping some. The sample records roughly 260,000 clones, 80% to 95% being singletons. Sequenced: peripheral blood. Receptors originate from a person under 30 with COVID-19, enrolled during active disease.

V is TRBV6-2 or TRBV6-3 and J is TRBJ2-5; TRBD2 matches 11 bases. In germline, CDR1 is MNHEY, CDR2 SVGEGT. The CDR3 totals 16 residues. After removal of 5 bases from V and 2 bases from J, the junction contained 7 bases not matched to a gene. CDR3 in DNA: TGTGCCAGCAGTCAACCGGGACTAGCGGAACAAGAGACCCAGTACTTC. It yields the protein CASSQPGLAEQETQYF.

The chain carries TRBV2 and TRBJ2-3, with 8 bases aligning to TRBD2. This CDR3 is built from 15 residues. The V gene end was trimmed by 6 bases and the J gene end by 0 bases; junction bases not matched to a gene: 5. In germline, CDR1 is SNHLY, CDR2 FYNNEI. CDR3 bases: TGTGCCAGCAGGCAGACTAGCGCAAGCACAGATACGCAGTATTTT. Its protein is CASRQTSASTDTQYF.

The rearrangement uses TRBV4-1 and TRBJ1-2; D might be TRBD1 (5 bases). Germline lookup yields CDR1 MGHRA and CDR2 YSYEKL. The V and J ends lost 2 bases and 5 bases respectively, with 12 bases between them. The CDR3 length is 14 residues. The CDR3 sequence is CASSQIQGAYGYTF. CDR3 nucleotides: TGCGCCAGCAGCCAAATTCAAGGGGCATATGGCTACACCTTC.

This rearrangement joins TRBV10-3 to TRBJ1-2; D possibly corresponds to TRBD1 (5 bases). V shed 6 bases and J shed 11 bases, with 16 bases lying between them. The CDR3 consists of 12 residues. Per germline, CDR1 ENHRY and CDR2 SYGVKD. The CDR3 nucleotides read TGTGCCATCAGCGAATCGGGGGAGGGGTACACCTTC. It is translated as CAISESGEGYTF.

The chain joins TRBV21-1 to TRBJ1-2; the table's D call, TRBD1, was not checked against the DNA. TRBV21-1 is shown as a pseudogene. This CDR3 contains 13 residues. The DNA of the CDR3 is TGTGCCAGCAGCATAGACAGGGGGTATGGCTACACCTTC. Translation: CASSIDRGYGYTF.

The rearrangement joins TRBV7-9 to TRBJ2-1; 7 nucleotides agree with TRBD1. The germline gives CDR1 SEHNR, CDR2 FQNEAQ (reference sequence). This CDR3 has 15 residues. J gave up 4 bases and V 5 bases, and 8 bases lay outside the gene matches. CDR3 protein: CASSPPGTVYNEQFF. CDR3 sequence (DNA): TGTGCCAGCAGCCCCCCCGGGACAGTGTACAATGAGCAGTTCTTC.

This clone is a singleton in its sample. The junction and the germline gene differ at one end; a read error may be behind it. The chain couples TRBV7-7 to TRBJ2-1; the match to TRBD1 covers 8 bases. Germline V CDR1 and CDR2: SSHAT, FNYEAQ (reference sequence). This CDR3 comprises 13 residues. In DNA, the CDR3 is TGTGCTAGCAGCACCCGACAGGGGAATGAGCAGTTCTTC. It encodes CASSTRQGNEQFF.

V is TRBV29-1 and J is TRBJ2-7, with 8 bases matching TRBD2. The ends lost 3 bases at V and 5 bases at J; junction bases unmatched: 9. The CDR3 covers 14 residues. Germline V gene data show CDR1 as SQVTM and CDR2 as ANQGSEA. This CDR3 reads CSVESREGHNEQYF. The CDR3 DNA reads TGCAGCGTTGAGTCCCGGGAGGGCCACAACGAGCAGTACTTC.

The genes are TRBV10-3 and TRBJ1-6; no clear D gene. The germline gives CDR1 ENHRY, CDR2 SYGVKD. The CDR3 totals 15 residues. V lost 5 bases, J lost 0 bases, and 8 bases lay in between. CDR3 sequence: CAISQASSYNSPLHF. In nucleotides, the CDR3 is TGTGCCATCAGTCAGGCGAGCTCCTATAATTCACCCCTCCACTTT.

The V gene is TRBV6-1, the J gene TRBJ2-1; 8 bases line up with TRBD2. Trimming cost V 1 base and J 10 bases; bases outside gene matches: 3. The CDR3 contains 13 residues. Looked up from germline, CDR1 is MNHNS and CDR2 is SASEGT. CDR3 sequence (DNA): TGTGCCAGCAGTGAAGAGCGGGGGCGGGAGCAGTTCTTC. This gives the protein CASSEERGREQFF.

This clone was seen just once. The rearrangement joins TRBV7-6 to TRBJ2-2; possibly TRBD1 for D (5 bases). The ends were cut back, 2 bases at V and 11 bases at J, with 12 bases in the middle. This CDR3 comprises 13 residues. Germline assignment: CDR1 SGHVS and CDR2 FNYEAQ. DNA of the CDR3: TGTGCCAGCAGCTTATCAGGGTCCTACGAGCTGTTTTTT. Protein product: CASSLSGSYELFF.

This rearrangement joins TRBV19 to TRBJ2-7; 7 nucleotides agree with TRBD1. The CDR3 sequence is 14 residues long. J gave up 4 bases and V 3 bases, and 6 bases lay outside the gene matches. Per the germline V gene, CDR1 is LNHDA and CDR2 is SQIVND (reference sequence). The CDR3 here is CASSIRAGGYEQYF. Written as DNA, the CDR3 is TGTGCCAGTAGTATCCGAGCAGGGGGTTACGAGCAGTACTTC.

The CDR3 loop reads CASSRPLDIYSGNTIYF. The DNA of the CDR3 is TGTGCCAGCAGTCGCCCCTTAGACATTTACTCTGGAAACACCATATATTTT. The chain joins TRBV7-9 to TRBJ1-3; no clear D gene. The CDR3 is 17 residues long. The V gene's germline CDR1 is SEHNR and CDR2 FQNEAQ (reference sequence). Between the trimmed V and J ends, which lost 6 bases and 0 bases, there was a span of 18 bases.

The rearrangement uses TRBV19 and TRBJ1-1; D remains ambiguous. The V gene lost 3 bases and the J gene lost 1 base, with 6 bases spanning the gap. Germline CDR1 LNHDA, CDR2 SQIVND (reference sequence). This CDR3 is built from 13 residues. The CDR3 DNA reads as TGTGCCAGTAGTATCTCTAAGAACACTGAAGCTTTCTTT. Translating it yields CASSISKNTEAFF.

The chain is built from TRBV6-5 and TRBJ2-4, with 9 bases that match TRBD2. The CDR3 covers 13 residues. V trimming: 8 bases; J trimming: 4 bases; junction bases outside the gene matches: 3. CDR1 is MNHEY and CDR2 is SVGAGI in the germline V gene. The CDR3 loop reads CASGTSPKNIQYF. The DNA for the CDR3 is TGTGCCAGCGGGACTAGCCCGAAAAACATTCAGTACTTC.

The chain uses TRBV11-2 and TRBJ2-1; 10 bases agree with TRBD2. With 8 bases clipped from V and 2 bases from J, the junction kept 6 bases outside the gene matches. Germline V CDR1 and CDR2: SGHAT, FQNNGV. This CDR3 comprises 15 residues. As DNA, the CDR3 is TGTGCCAGCCAGGGGGGACTAGCGCCCTACAATGAGCAGTTCTTC. Its translation: CASQGGLAPYNEQFF.

The rearrangement links TRBV9 to TRBJ2-3; TRBD2 aligns across 8 bases. The CDR3 consists of 15 residues. Germline CDR1 SGDLS, CDR2 YYNGEE. V gave up 0 bases and J gave up 0 bases; unmatched junction bases: 0. The DNA of the CDR3 is TGTGCCAGCAGCGTAGCGGGGGGGAGCACAGATACGCAGTATTTT. Amino acid sequence: CASSVAGGSTDTQYF.

The gene calls are TRBV7-9 and TRBJ1-2, with a possible D match to TRBD1 (5 bases). This CDR3 is 14 amino acids long. V lost 7 bases, J lost 1 base, and 13 bases lay in between. The germline gives CDR1 SEHNR, CDR2 FQNEAQ (reference sequence). The CDR3 DNA sequence: TGTGCCAGCAATCTTGTGCAGGGTAACTATGGCTACACCTTC. It translates to CASNLVQGNYGYTF.

The chain employs TRBV5-4 and TRBJ2-1; 9 bases align to TRBD1. J was trimmed by 9 bases and V by 2 bases; bases with no gene match: 6. The CDR3 covers 14 residues. CDR1 is SGHNT and CDR2 is YYREEE in the germline V gene (reference sequence). Here the CDR3 reads CASSFGTGLFEQFF. CDR3 in DNA: TGTGCCAGCAGCTTCGGGACAGGGCTATTTGAGCAGTTCTTC.

The rearrangement links TRBV10-3 to TRBJ2-7; 7 bases map to TRBD1. Germline V gene lookup returns CDR1 ENHRY and CDR2 SYGVKD. V was clipped by 2 bases and J by 9 bases; unmatched bases: 7. CDR3 size: 13 residues. CDR3 sequence reads: CAISEPTGVGQYF. The CDR3 DNA follows: TGTGCCATCAGTGAGCCTACAGGGGTTGGGCAGTACTTC.

This clone appeared a single time. This sequence joins TRBV4-1 and TRBJ1-1; weak D call: TRBD1 (5 bases). The V gene lost 6 bases and the J gene lost 3 bases, with 11 bases spanning the gap. The CDR3 is made up of 13 amino acids. The germline gives CDR1 MGHRA, CDR2 YSYEKL. In DNA, the CDR3 is TGCGCCAGCAGTGTAGGGGTGGACACTGAAGCTTTCTTT. Translation gives CASSVGVDTEAFF.

The chain links TRBV27 to TRBJ2-1; TRBD1 aligns across 8 bases. With 4 bases clipped from V and 8 bases from J, the junction kept 7 bases outside the gene matches. The germline V gene encodes CDR1 MNHEY and CDR2 SMNVEV (reference sequence). The CDR3 covers 14 residues. The CDR3 is CASSYAGQGDEQFF. In DNA, the CDR3 is TGTGCCAGCAGTTACGCTGGACAGGGCGATGAGCAGTTCTTC.

The chain couples TRBV5-1 to TRBJ1-6, with D perhaps TRBD1 (5 bases). V lost 2 bases to trimming and J lost 13 bases, with 16 bases between them. The CDR3 is 14 amino acids. CDR1 SGHRS and CDR2 YFSETQ come from the germline V gene. The CDR3 loop is CASSLGGTAQPLHF. The CDR3 DNA is TGCGCCAGCAGCTTAGGAGGGACGGCTCAGCCCCTCCACTTT.

The CDR3 reads CASSYYGTGYEQYF. As DNA, the CDR3 is TGTGCCAGCAGTTACTACGGGACAGGATACGAGCAGTACTTC. The chain links TRBV6-6 to TRBJ2-7; the match to TRBD1 covers 8 bases. The CDR3 spans 14 residues. Germline CDR1 MNHNY, CDR2 SVGAGI (reference sequence). V shed 1 base, J shed 4 bases, and the junction held 3 bases outside the gene matches.

The chain joins TRBV5-1 to TRBJ2-2; D is uncertain. Germline V CDR1 and CDR2: SGHRS, YFSETQ. V was pared by 0 bases and J by 1 base, with 13 bases between. The length of the CDR3 is 17 residues. The CDR3 here is CASSLAGNRVNTGELFF. CDR3 nucleotide sequence: TGCGCCAGCAGCTTGGCCGGCAATCGGGTGAACACCGGGGAGCTGTTTTTT.

Of note for this clone: Mismatch with germline at one junction end may stem from a read error. The V and J genes are TRBV7-2 and TRBJ2-7; 9 positions match TRBD2. In germline, CDR1 is SGHTA, CDR2 FQGNSA. CDR3 length: 12 residues. The CDR3 DNA reads as TGTGCCAGCAGCCATCCCGGGACTAGCCTTGGGTTC. This codes for CASSHPGTSLGF.

For the CDR3, the DNA is TGTGCCAGCAGACTTACAGAAAAGACCCAGTACTTC. Protein sequence: CASRLTEKTQYF. This chain joins TRBV12-3 or TRBV12-4 and TRBJ2-5, with no clear D. The V end was cut by 6 bases, the J end by 6 bases, with 11 bases between. This CDR3 spans 12 amino acids.

The chain recombines TRBV6-2 or TRBV6-3 with TRBJ1-6; D possibly corresponds to TRBD1 (5 bases). CDR1 is MNHEY, CDR2 SVGEGT, per germline. Deletions cut 0 bases from V and 7 bases from J, with 10 bases between. This CDR3 is built from 15 residues. The CDR3 sequence is CASSYSPTENSPLHF. The CDR3 DNA reads TGTGCCAGCAGTTACTCGCCGACAGAGAATTCACCCCTCCACTTT.

This clone turned up a few times. The rearrangement joins TRBV24-1 to TRBJ2-3; D is possibly TRBD1 (6 bases). Trimming took off 2 bases at V and 3 bases at J, with 8 bases between the two ends. The CDR3 covers 14 residues. Germline CDR1 is KGHDR and CDR2 is SFDVKD. The CDR3 nucleotides are TGTGCCACCAGTGATTCCACAGGGACAGATACGCAGTATTTT. The encoded protein is CATSDSTGTDTQYF.